The TCR beta chain described here comes from a study of blood T cell repertoires in COVID-19. Trimming pared 2 bases from V and 1 base from J, leaving 11 bases between. In germline, CDR1 is MGHRA, CDR2 YSYEKL. CDR3 size: 15 residues. Sequenced by immunoSEQ multiplex PCR; TCRdb stores in-frame clones only, minus some. This table holds some 320,000 clones, roughly 89% found once. This clone was recorded once. This TCR was recovered from a woman aged 45-59 years who had been exposed to COVID-19. The sample comprised PBMCs or T cells enriched from blood (not recorded which). V usage is TRBV4-1 and J usage is TRBJ1-1; tentative D call: TRBD1 (6 bases). This chain's CDR3 is CASSQTDRGNTEAFF. The DNA for the CDR3 is TGCGCCAGCAGCCAAACGGACAGAGGGAACACTGAAGCTTTCTTT.